A single sample gave rise to the 32 T cell receptor beta chains below, sequenced in a study of shared clonotypes between healthy human individuals. Generated by immunoSEQ multiplex PCR, the TCRdb table keeps only in-frame clones and is missing some. The sample yields roughly 520,000 clones, 95% to 96% seen once. Input material: naive CD4+ T cells sorted from blood. Sample subset: CD45RA+ positively selected. These receptors originate from a woman in her thirties in good health.

The chain has TRBV5-1 and TRBJ2-7, with 7 bases lining up with TRBD1. The CDR3 has 17 amino acids. V lost 3 bases, J lost 1 base, and 13 bases stayed unmatched. Germline V CDR1 and CDR2: SGHRS, YFSETQ. The CDR3 DNA follows: TGCGCCAGCAGCTGGAATACGACAGGGTACTATTCCTACGAGCAGTACTTC. Amino acid sequence: CASSWNTTGYYSYEQYF.

The chain combines TRBV27 with TRBJ2-1; D is ambiguous. CDR3 length: 16 residues. V lost 4 bases to trimming and J lost 7 bases, with 20 bases between them. CDR1 and CDR2 (germline): MNHEY, SMNVEV (reference sequence). The CDR3 DNA follows: TGTGCCAGCAGTTCTAGGGCGGACCGAATACGGAATGAGCAGTTCTTC. As protein: CASSSRADRIRNEQFF.

The chain employs TRBV19 and TRBJ2-5; 11 positions match TRBD2. The CDR3 loop spans 16 amino acids. V lost 3 bases and J lost 4; bases outside the gene matches: 7. Germline CDR1 and CDR2: LNHDA and SQIVND (reference sequence). Written as DNA, the CDR3 is TGTGCCAGTAGTATTATCCTAGCGGGAGGTGGAGAGACCCAGTACTTC. Translating it yields CASSIILAGGGETQYF.

CDR3 sequence: CASSAHPGQQETQYF. The CDR3 coding sequence is TGTGCCAGTAGTGCTCACCCGGGACAACAAGAGACCCAGTACTTC. This chain connects TRBV19 to TRBJ2-5; D might be TRBD1 (6 bases). CDR3 length equals 15 residues. Trimming took 5 bases from V and 2 from J, leaving 15 bases between them. Looked up from germline, CDR1 is LNHDA and CDR2 is SQIVND (reference sequence).

In this sample, this clone turned up once. CDR3 sequence (DNA): TGTGCCAGCAGTTTACCTTTCCTGACGAGCTCCTACAATGAGCAGTTCTTC. As protein: CASSLPFLTSSYNEQFF. The chain uses TRBV28 and TRBJ2-1, with D uncertain. Trimming removed 2 bases from V and 0 bases from J, with 14 bases in between. The CDR3 is 17 residues long. Germline V gene lookup returns CDR1 MDHEN and CDR2 SYDVKM.

Worth noting for this clone: Within the sample, other DNA sequences also encode this same CDR3. The chain employs TRBV19 and TRBJ2-7; the D gene is possibly TRBD1 (5 bases). CDR3 length: 13 amino acids. Between the trimmed V and J ends, which lost 3 bases and 2 bases, there was a span of 8 bases. Germline V gives CDR1 LNHDA, CDR2 SQIVND (reference sequence). In DNA, the CDR3 is TGTGCCAGTAGTATTACAGGAGCCTACGAGCAGTACTTC. Its translation: CASSITGAYEQYF.

CDR3 DNA sequence: TGTGCCAGCCAGACACCGAAACAGGGTCACATTCAGTACTTC. Protein product: CASQTPKQGHIQYF. This rearrangement joins TRBV28 to TRBJ2-4, with D possibly TRBD1 on 6 matching bases. Per germline, CDR1 MDHEN and CDR2 SYDVKM. Trimming left V 8 bases short and J 8 bases short, with 19 bases between. The CDR3 contains 14 residues. Combining the CDR3 with reference TRBV28 and TRBJ2-4 gives the whole variable domain DVKVTQSSRYLVKRTGEKVFLECVQDMDHENMFWYRQDPGLGLRLIYFSYDVKMKEKGDIPEGYSVSREKKERFSLILESASTNQTSMYLCASQTPKQGHIQYFGAGTRLSVL.

The chain joins TRBV5-1 to TRBJ2-7, with TRBD2 matching over 13 bases. With 4 bases clipped from V and 0 bases from J, the junction kept 7 bases outside the gene matches. Germline loops: CDR1 SGHRS, CDR2 YFSETQ. The CDR3 has 17 residues. As DNA, the CDR3 is TGCGCCAGCAGCCAGGGACTAGCGGGAATACCCTCCTACGAGCAGTACTTC. This gives the protein CASSQGLAGIPSYEQYF.

This chain joins TRBV21-1 and TRBJ2-7; TRBD1 reflects the table's D call only, with no check against the DNA. TRBV21-1 is a listed pseudogene. The CDR3 runs 16 residues. DNA for the CDR3: TGTGCCAGCTCGTCCCGGGACAGGGCCCCTAGAAGCGAGCAGTACTTC. Residues: CASSSRDRAPRSEQYF.

The V and J genes are TRBV30 and TRBJ2-3; 8 bases are shared with TRBD2. Trimming cost V 5 bases and J 5 bases; bases outside gene matches: 6. Germline CDR1 and CDR2: GTSNPN and SVGIG (reference sequence). This CDR3 comprises 13 residues. CDR3 in DNA: TGTGCCTGGCGACTAGCGTCTGTAGATACGCAGTATTTT. It translates to CAWRLASVDTQYF.

V usage is TRBV28 and J usage is TRBJ2-2, with D unresolved. The CDR3 length is 14 residues. The V gene lost 6 bases and the J gene lost 3 bases, with 11 bases spanning the gap. Germline CDR1 reads MDHEN; CDR2 reads SYDVKM. The CDR3 here is CASSSGPYTGELFF. DNA of the CDR3: TGTGCCAGCAGCTCCGGGCCGTACACCGGGGAGCTGTTTTTT.

V gene TRBV18 combines with J gene TRBJ2-2; TRBD1 or TRBD2 may be the D gene (5 bases each). The germline V gene encodes CDR1 KGHSH and CDR2 LQKENI. V shed 1 base and J shed 5 bases, with 14 bases lying between them. This CDR3 has 16 amino acids. The CDR3 DNA is TGTGCCAGCTCACCACTATCCGGGACCCCAACCGGGGAGCTGTTTTTT. Residues: CASSPLSGTPTGELFF.

This sequence joins TRBV6-4 and TRBJ2-5; TRBD1 might be the D (5 bases). CDR1 and CDR2 (germline): MRHNA, SNTAGT. V lost 2 bases and J 3 bases, leaving 16 bases between the germline ends. The CDR3 has 16 amino acids. The CDR3 DNA reads TGTGCCAGCAGTGACGTACCCGGACACGATGAAGAGACCCAGTACTTC. Translating it yields CASSDVPGHDEETQYF.

This chain connects TRBV15 to TRBJ2-1; D could derive from TRBD1 or TRBD2 (5 bases each). The CDR3 runs 16 residues. V gave up 3 bases and J gave up 0 bases, with 12 bases separating them. CDR1 is LNHNV, CDR2 YYDKDF, per germline (reference sequence). The CDR3 DNA sequence: TGTGCCACCAGCAGCGGACGGGACCCCTCCTACAATGAGCAGTTCTTC. It encodes CATSSGRDPSYNEQFF.

This clone came up once. V usage is TRBV27 and J usage is TRBJ2-1; D possibly corresponds to TRBD2 (6 bases). The V end was cut by 2 bases, the J end by 4 bases, with 18 bases between. In germline, CDR1 is MNHEY, CDR2 SMNVEV (reference sequence). This CDR3 has 17 amino acids. The CDR3 loop is CASSLTPLAGNYNEQFF. CDR3 nucleotide sequence: TGTGCCAGCAGTTTAACCCCGTTGGCGGGAAATTACAATGAGCAGTTCTTC.

CDR3 loop: CASSIGQGWNGYTF. CDR3 coding DNA: TGCGCCAGCAGCATAGGACAGGGCTGGAATGGCTACACCTTC. V usage is TRBV5-1 and J usage is TRBJ1-2, with 8 bases aligning to TRBD1. The ends lost 4 bases at V and 6 bases at J; junction bases unmatched: 8. Germline CDR1 and CDR2: SGHRS and YFSETQ. The CDR3 runs to 14 residues.

V is TRBV15 and J is TRBJ1-1; D remains unclear. V was clipped by 0 bases and J by 1 base, with 9 bases between them. The CDR3 runs to 15 residues. CDR1 LNHNV and CDR2 YYDKDF come from the germline V gene (reference sequence). CDR3 sequence: CATSRDPAPNTEAFF. In DNA form, the CDR3 reads TGTGCCACCAGCAGAGATCCCGCCCCGAACACTGAAGCTTTCTTT.

V and J are TRBV9 and TRBJ2-7; TRBD2 matches at 7 bases. This CDR3 comprises 14 residues. Trimming removed 0 bases from V and 3 bases from J; junction bases left unmatched: 3. Per the germline V gene, CDR1 is SGDLS and CDR2 is YYNGEE. CDR3 in amino acids: CASSVVPSGYEQYF. The CDR3 DNA sequence: TGTGCCAGCAGCGTAGTCCCTAGCGGCTACGAGCAGTACTTC.

The chain has TRBV28 and TRBJ1-2; a possible D gene is TRBD1 (6 bases). V lost 5 bases and J lost 5, with 12 bases in between. The CDR3 has 13 residues. Germline V gene lookup returns CDR1 MDHEN and CDR2 SYDVKM. Here the CDR3 DNA reads TGTGCCAGCAGTCAGGGGAGGCGTTATGGCTACACCTTC. Translation gives CASSQGRRYGYTF.

V usage is TRBV7-5 and J usage is TRBJ2-2; the table's TRBD2 call for D was not verified on the DNA. TRBV7-5 has pseudogene status. This CDR3 has 16 amino acids. CDR3 in amino acids: CVRSLELGGGAGELFF. CDR3 DNA sequence: TGTGTCAGAAGCTTAGAATTGGGGGGAGGTGCCGGGGAGCTGTTTTTT.

This chain joins TRBV27 and TRBJ2-5; no clear D gene. The CDR3 loop spans 13 amino acids. From germline, CDR1 is MNHEY and CDR2 SMNVEV (reference sequence). Trimming stripped 5 bases from V and 5 bases from J, with 12 bases between. CDR3 DNA sequence: TGTGCCAGCAGTCTCGGAGTTGGGGAGACCCAGTACTTC. It is translated as CASSLGVGETQYF.

The rearrangement joins TRBV5-8 to TRBJ1-2; D gene uncertain. The CDR3 is made up of 11 amino acids. Trimming removed 4 bases from V and 5 bases from J, with 6 bases in between. Germline lookup yields CDR1 SGHTS and CDR2 YDEGEE. CDR3 sequence (DNA): TGTGCCAGCAGCCCTGGGTATGGCTACACCTTC. Translating it yields CASSPGYGYTF.

The CDR3 loop reads CASSLHSDMYNEQFF. CDR3 nucleotide sequence: TGTGCCAGCAGTTTACATTCGGACATGTACAATGAGCAGTTCTTC. V usage is TRBV28 and J usage is TRBJ2-1; D is possibly TRBD1 (5 bases). Germline CDR1 and CDR2: MDHEN and SYDVKM. The CDR3 contains 15 residues. The V end lost 2 bases, the J end lost 4 bases, and 12 bases lay between the germline ends.

The genes are TRBV4-1 and TRBJ2-7, with TRBD1 matching 7 bases. Losses at the gene ends were 4 bases for V and 3 bases for J; bases not matched to a gene: 12. Germline loops: CDR1 MGHRA, CDR2 YSYEKL. The length of the CDR3 is 16 residues. The CDR3 region has the DNA TGCGCCAGCAGCCGACTAACCGAGGACAGGAACTACGAGCAGTACTTC. It yields the protein CASSRLTEDRNYEQYF.

V and J are TRBV27 and TRBJ2-7, with unresolved D. This CDR3 has 14 residues. Germline loops: CDR1 MNHEY, CDR2 SMNVEV (reference sequence). The V gene lost 1 base and the J gene lost 7 bases, with 14 bases spanning the gap. For the CDR3, the DNA is TGTGCCAGCAGTTTATACCCCAGGAGTTCAGAGCAGTACTTC. It encodes CASSLYPRSSEQYF.

CDR3 loop: CAWSGGPPQGTEAFF. CDR3 nucleotides: TGTGCCTGGAGTGGAGGGCCGCCCCAAGGCACTGAAGCTTTCTTT. This chain links TRBV30 with TRBJ1-1; D ambiguous. The V gene lost 1 base and the J gene lost 4 bases, with 16 bases spanning the gap. The CDR3 is made up of 15 amino acids. From germline, CDR1 is GTSNPN and CDR2 SVGIG (reference sequence).

The CDR3 nucleotides are TGCGCCAGCAGCTCTCGTAGGACACGGAGAAACCAGGCTAACTATGGCTACACCTTC. Encoded protein: CASSSRRTRRNQANYGYTF. This chain joins TRBV5-1 and TRBJ1-2; D is possibly TRBD1 (5 bases). Trimming took off 3 bases at V and 0 bases at J, with 24 bases between the two ends. The CDR3 runs 19 residues. Germline CDR1 SGHRS, CDR2 YFSETQ.

The chain combines TRBV11-2 with TRBJ2-1; a weak D match, TRBD2 (5 bases). The CDR3 covers 15 residues. Looked up from germline, CDR1 is SGHAT and CDR2 is FQNNGV. Between the trimmed V and J ends, which lost 0 bases and 8 bases, there was a span of 14 bases. CDR3 loop: CASSLDLSGGHEQFF. The CDR3 bases are TGTGCCAGCAGCTTAGATCTTTCAGGCGGGCATGAGCAGTTCTTC.

The V call is TRBV7-2, the J call TRBJ2-7; D gene ambiguous. Germline assignment: CDR1 SGHTA and CDR2 FQGNSA. The CDR3 has 13 residues. V lost 5 bases and J 5 bases, leaving 13 bases between the germline ends. The CDR3 loop is CASSLGPRDEQYF. The CDR3 nucleotides are TGTGCCAGCAGCCTTGGGCCCCGGGACGAGCAGTACTTC.

The chain joins TRBV10-1 to TRBJ2-3; either TRBD1 or TRBD2 may supply D (6 bases each). Germline lookup yields CDR1 WNHNN and CDR2 SYGVQD (reference sequence). V was cut by 5 bases and J by 4 bases, with 13 bases left in between. This CDR3 spans 14 amino acids. The CDR3 coding sequence is TGCGCCAGCAGTTGGGGGGCGGCCGCAGATACGCAGTATTTT. Residues: CASSWGAAADTQYF.

The chain carries TRBV6-1 and TRBJ1-5; the D gene is possibly TRBD1 (5 bases). The CDR3 has 15 residues. CDR1 is MNHNS, CDR2 SASEGT, per germline. V dropped 5 bases and J dropped 0 bases, with 11 bases sitting between them. CDR3 bases: TGTGCCAGCAGTAGAGGGACCTATAGCAATCAGCCCCAGCATTTT. It yields the protein CASSRGTYSNQPQHF.

The chain carries TRBV5-4 and TRBJ2-7; 7 bases are a match to TRBD2. Germline V gene lookup returns CDR1 SGHNT and CDR2 YYREEE (reference sequence). CDR3 length: 16 residues. V trimming: 4 bases; J trimming: 3 bases; junction bases outside the gene matches: 13. The CDR3 loop is CASSNPPGERGYEQYF. DNA of the CDR3: TGTGCCAGCAGCAACCCCCCGGGGGAGCGGGGCTACGAGCAGTACTTC.